This TCR beta chain was recovered during a study of blood T cell repertoires in COVID-19 (dated by TCRdb to the early 2020s). About the study as a whole: Collaborator samples came from the United States, Italy and Spain and covered acute and convalescent phases of COVID-19. The material from the prospective study consisted of cDNA or gDNA derived from T cells, B-cell-depleted T cells, or PBMCs. The dataset comprised deeply sampled blood TCRbeta repertoires from subjects exposed to, actively infected with, or recovered from COVID-19. The repertoires were released in a freely available public database intended as a resource for research on the immune response to SARS-CoV-2. Samples were obtained from the ongoing ImmuneRACE study (first 160 participants) and from 1,254 subjects provided by 6 global collaborators. Sample metadata almost always included a de-identified subject ID, COVID-19 status, age in years and sex. HLA class I and class II types, where available, came from metadata supplied by the sample provider rather than from assay-based typing. Overall study outcomes, separate from this receptor: Clinical and demographic metadata were provided uncurated, with the amount varying by source and participant.

A second Seattle source provided samples from volunteer blood donors who had recovered from COVID-19. Whole blood was collected in K2EDTA tubes by collaborating institutions according to the institutions' own protocols. For TCRbeta analysis, collaborators shipped samples in one of three forms: frozen whole blood, isolated PBMCs, or DNA extracted from either of those sample types. Note on this clone: The target of this receptor is not known. No base quality values were provided; no much bigger clone lies one nucleotide off.

TCRbeta CDR3 regions were amplified from genomic DNA using the immunoSEQ Assay, a bias-controlled multiplex PCR. Under the source paper's analysis protocol: Within the assay, amplification of reference gene primers was used to estimate how many nucleated cells each sample contained. To quantify the absolute abundance of each unique TCRbeta CDR3 rearrangement, sequence reads were collapsed and filtered. Productive Simpson clonality was computed per sample as the square root of Simpson's diversity index over productive rearrangements. TCRdb stores this immuneACCESS table with in-frame sequences only. Part of the clones is absent; in the studies checked, under half of the shortfall reflects unresolved V genes, and no reason is known for the rest. V, J and clone size reflect that table, while D and trimming were determined from the DNA. This sample holds over 200,000 clones; 70% to 90% were observed only once. Together, the top ten hold around 12% of the sample.

For this chain, trimming is 6 bases at the V end and 7 bases at the J end, and the number of junction bases without a gene match is 10. The CDR3 covers 15 residues, taking in both the cysteine and the phenylalanine. CDR3 DNA only is kept here, 45 bases in frame from base 1. For CDR1 and CDR2, the germline V gene lists SGHRS and YFSETQ. The source is a young woman who had recovered from COVID-19. Sequencing was carried out using peripheral blood. The rearranged segments are TRBV5-1 and TRBJ2-1, and 10 junction bases match TRBD1. In nucleotide form, the sequence is TGCGCCAGCAACAGCCGGGACAGGGGTGTAAATGAGCAGTTCTTC. The resulting protein is CASNSRDRGVNEQFF.